Presented here are 13 T cell receptor beta chains from one specimen sequenced in a study of blood T cell repertoires in COVID-19. Libraries were prepared by immunoSEQ multiplex PCR; TCRdb keeps only in-frame clonotypes and omits some of them. Found here are 250,000 or so clones, about 90% of them singletons; the top ten hold 3%. The sequenced sample consisted of peripheral blood. These TCRs come from a man aged 18 to 29 with active or convalescent COVID-19.

Only a few counts were recorded for this clone. The CDR3 loop reads CASSSGQGWGDTQYF. The CDR3 nucleotides read TGTGCCAGCAGCTCGGGACAGGGTTGGGGAGATACGCAGTATTTT. The chain uses TRBV5-6 and TRBJ2-3, with 9 bases lining up with TRBD1. Trimming at V came to 3 bases and at J to 5 bases, leaving 7 bases not matched to a gene. The CDR3 has 15 amino acids. Germline V CDR1 and CDR2: SGHDT, YYEEEE. The entire variable domain, with the rest obtained from reference TRBV5-6 and TRBJ2-3, is as follows: DAGVTQSPTHLIKTRGQQVTLRCSPKSGHDTVSWYQQALGQGPQFIFQYYEEEERQRGNFPDRFSGHQFPNYSSELNVNALLLGDSALYLCASSSGQGWGDTQYFGPGTRLTVL.

This clone was detected once. CDR3 protein: CASSLWTSGLSANPYEQYF. Here the CDR3 DNA reads TGTGCCAGCAGCTTGTGGACTAGCGGTCTATCGGCGAATCCCTACGAGCAGTACTTC. The genes are TRBV7-2 and TRBJ2-7, with 10 bases aligning to TRBD2. This CDR3 comprises 19 residues. The V gene's germline CDR1 is SGHTA and CDR2 FQGNSA. J gave up 2 bases and V 3 bases, and 16 bases lay outside the gene matches. The full variable domain, completed using reference TRBV7-2 and TRBJ2-7, is GAGVSQSPSNKVTEKGKDVELRCDPISGHTALYWYRQSLGQGLEFLIYFQGNSAPDKSGLPSDRFSAERTGGSVSTLTIQRTQQEDSAVYLCASSLWTSGLSANPYEQYFGPGTRLTVT.

The chain combines TRBV28 with TRBJ1-1, with 7 bases fitting TRBD1. Germline CDR1 MDHEN, CDR2 SYDVKM. The CDR3 extends over 14 amino acids. Trimming took 6 bases from V and 7 from J; bases not matched to a gene: 11. CDR3 loop: CASSFDRVVSEAFF. In DNA, the CDR3 is TGTGCCAGCAGCTTCGACAGGGTGGTGAGTGAAGCTTTCTTT. Full variable domain (outside the CDR3, taken from reference TRBV28 and TRBJ1-1): DVKVTQSSRYLVKRTGEKVFLECVQDMDHENMFWYRQDPGLGLRLIYFSYDVKMKEKGDIPEGYSVSREKKERFSLILESASTNQTSMYLCASSFDRVVSEAFFGQGTRLTVV.

The chain has TRBV6-1 and TRBJ2-7, with D possibly matching TRBD1 (6 bases). Germline assignment: CDR1 MNHNS and CDR2 SASEGT. This CDR3 is 15 amino acids long. The V and J ends lost 6 bases and 7 bases respectively, with 22 bases between them. CDR3 DNA: TGTGCCAGCAGACCCGACCCTGGGGCAGGGGAAGAGCAGTACTTC. Its protein product is CASRPDPGAGEEQYF.

J is TRBJ2-7 and V is TRBV5-5; a possible D gene is TRBD2 (6 bases). Germline CDR1 is SGHKS and CDR2 is YYEKEE (reference sequence). V lost 1 base, J lost 2 bases, and 13 bases lay in between. The length of the CDR3 is 15 residues. The CDR3: CASSLLGSGTYEQYF. The CDR3 nucleotides read TGTGCCAGCAGCTTGCTAGGTAGCGGTACCTACGAGCAGTACTTC. Complete variable domain (other parts from reference TRBV5-5 and TRBJ2-7): DAGVTQSPTHLIKTRGQQVTLRCSPISGHKSVSWYQQVLGQGPQFIFQYYEKEERGRGNFPDRFSARQFPNYSSELNVNALLLGDSALYLCASSLLGSGTYEQYFGPGTRLTVT.

The CDR3 DNA is TGCGCCAGCAGCCAAGTAGCGGGGTCGCTAGGTGAAAAACTGTTTTTT. Translating gives CASSQVAGSLGEKLFF. V usage is TRBV4-3 and J usage is TRBJ1-4, with no clear D. The CDR3 runs to 16 residues. Trimming took 1 base from V and 7 from J, leaving 16 bases between them. From germline, CDR1 is LGHNA and CDR2 YSLEER.

The chain uses TRBV25-1 and TRBJ2-7, with D perhaps matching TRBD2 (5 bases). Looked up from germline, CDR1 is MGHDK and CDR2 is SYGVNS. Trimming shortened V by 7 bases and J by 1 base, and 14 bases separated the two germline ends. The CDR3 consists of 14 residues. The CDR3 region is CASTPLTGSYEQYF. CDR3 sequence (DNA): TGTGCCAGCACCCCACTGACGGGGTCCTACGAGCAGTACTTC.

The chain carries TRBV11-2 and TRBJ1-6; D is unresolved. V gave up 5 bases and J gave up 0 bases, with 14 bases separating them. Germline CDR1 is SGHAT and CDR2 is FQNNGV. This CDR3 spans 17 amino acids. The CDR3 coding sequence is TGTGCCAGCAGCCTTCGGGTGAATAGCTCCTATAATTCACCCCTCCACTTT. Translation gives CASSLRVNSSYNSPLHF.

This rearrangement joins TRBV27 to TRBJ1-2; 7 positions match TRBD1. This CDR3 spans 13 amino acids. Germline V gives CDR1 MNHEY, CDR2 SMNVEV (reference sequence). V lost 6 bases and J lost 7; bases outside the gene matches: 8. The CDR3 DNA sequence: TGTGCCAGCAGCCCTGACAGGGTTATTGGCTACACCTTC. Translation gives CASSPDRVIGYTF.

The gene calls are TRBV5-1 and TRBJ2-2; possibly TRBD1 for D (5 bases). Deletions cut 1 base from V and 6 bases from J, with 16 bases between. CDR3 length: 16 residues. Germline loops: CDR1 SGHRS, CDR2 YFSETQ. CDR3 in amino acids: CASSLTGAPAAGELFF. In DNA, the CDR3 is TGCGCCAGCAGCTTGACTGGGGCGCCGGCTGCCGGGGAGCTGTTTTTT.

As concerns this clone: This specimen includes other DNA sequences encoding the same CDR3. This chain links TRBV27 with TRBJ2-7; D is perhaps TRBD2 (7 bases). The V end lost 2 bases, the J end lost 3 bases, and 14 bases lay between the germline ends. From germline, CDR1 is MNHEY and CDR2 SMNVEV (reference sequence). The CDR3 covers 15 residues. CDR3 amino acids: CASSLGRGGFYEQYF. The CDR3 coding sequence is TGTGCCAGCAGTTTAGGGAGGGGGGGGTTCTACGAGCAGTACTTC.

The chain has TRBV19 and TRBJ1-5; D is unresolved. Trimming took 1 base from V and 4 from J, leaving 11 bases between them. Germline V gene sequence: CDR1 LNHDA, CDR2 SQIVND (reference sequence). The length of the CDR3 is 15 residues. The CDR3, as DNA: TGTGCCAGTAGTATAGGGTTACAGATGAATCAGCCCCAGCATTTT. Translating it yields CASSIGLQMNQPQHF.

This chain uses TRBV11-2 with TRBJ1-5; D remains unclear. The germline gives CDR1 SGHAT, CDR2 FQNNGV. The V gene lost 3 bases and the J gene lost 5 bases, with 11 bases spanning the gap. The CDR3 sequence is 14 residues long. This chain's CDR3 is CASSLTAGDQPQHF. CDR3 sequence (DNA): TGTGCCAGCAGCTTGACGGCAGGCGATCAGCCCCAGCATTTT.